Listed here are 6 T cell receptor beta chains from one sample, sequenced in a study of T-cell memory formation after mild COVID-19 (dated by TCRdb to about 2021). Library construction relied on 5' RACE. The instrument was an Illumina NovaSeq 6000. TCRdb passed the public sequencing reads through fastp at Q25 and MiXCR, retaining productive beta sequences. Every CDR3 protein is listed once, alongside the most common genes and DNA of its rows. This sample lists roughly 86,000 distinct CDR3 sequences; about 13% were detected once. 27% of the sample belongs to the ten largest clones. The specimen was PBMCs or a T cell subset sorted from them (not recorded which). These TCRs come from an adult woman who had mild COVID-19 (a few samples of this study predate the infection). The sample titles of this study are shuffled in the database, so cell type and time point are left out; the donor was told from shared clones.

This clonotype was counted between two and nine times. The V gene is TRBV6-2 or TRBV6-3, the J gene TRBJ2-2; no clear D gene. Germline V gives CDR1 MNHEY, CDR2 SVGEGT. V was pared by 0 bases and J by 3 bases, with 5 bases between. CDR3 length equals 14 residues. The CDR3 sequence is CASSYSLDTGELFF. For the CDR3, the DNA is TGTGCCAGCAGTTACTCCCTGGACACCGGGGAGCTGTTTTTT.

V usage is TRBV6-1 and J usage is TRBJ2-2, with TRBD2 as a possible D gene (7 bases). Trimming cost V 2 bases and J 0 bases, with 10 bases left between them. The CDR3 is 16 amino acids. In germline, CDR1 is MNHNS, CDR2 SASEGT. The CDR3 reads CASSELGGPNTGELFF. The CDR3 region has the DNA TGTGCCAGCAGTGAATTGGGGGGGCCGAACACCGGGGAGCTGTTTTTT.

This clonotype has more than one count but fewer than ten. The V gene is TRBV11-1, the J gene TRBJ2-3, with D unresolved. V was cut by 6 bases and J by 2 bases, with 9 bases left in between. In germline, CDR1 is SGHAT, CDR2 FQDESV (reference sequence). CDR3 length: 13 residues. This CDR3 is CASRPGSTDTQYF. As DNA, the CDR3 is TGTGCCAGCAGGCCCGGATCCACAGATACGCAGTATTTT.

The chain couples TRBV29-1 to TRBJ2-1; TRBD1 matches 9 bases. The germline gives CDR1 SQVTM, CDR2 ANQGSEA. The CDR3 length is 16 residues. V was clipped by 6 bases and J by 3 bases; unmatched bases: 12. The CDR3 DNA follows: TGCAGCGTCTGGGACAGGGACGGCGTGCTCTACAATGAGCAGTTCTTC. Its protein product is CSVWDRDGVLYNEQFF.

This clonotype has just a few counts. The chain uses TRBV5-1 and TRBJ2-3, with D possibly being TRBD2 (7 bases). There are 16 residues in the CDR3. CDR1 and CDR2 from the germline V gene are SGHRS and YFSETQ. Trimming stripped 0 bases from V and 0 bases from J, with 11 bases between. The DNA for the CDR3 is TGCGCCAGCAGCTTGGCCGAGGGGGGGAGCACAGATACGCAGTATTTT. This gives the protein CASSLAEGGSTDTQYF.

This clonotype has a handful of counts. This chain joins TRBV19 and TRBJ2-3; no clear D gene. Germline loops: CDR1 LNHDA, CDR2 SQIVND (reference sequence). The CDR3 runs to 12 residues. Trimming removed 4 bases from V and 5 bases from J, with 7 bases in between. The CDR3 sequence: CASSNTEDTQYF. CDR3 DNA sequence: TGTGCCAGTAGTAACACGGAAGATACGCAGTATTTT.